The next 17 T cell receptor beta chains were all read from a single sample in a study of T cell clonality in common variable immunodeficiency. Clones were sequenced by immunoSEQ multiplex PCR, and TCRdb holds only the in-frame ones, with some missing. The table lists 40,000 or so clones, with no singletons. The sequencing input was peripheral blood mononuclear cells. These receptor sequences come from a person aged 18 to 70 in good health.

With respect to this clone: Coverage ceases 3 residues before the CDR3 finishes, and the germline J gene fills in the end. V gene TRBV30 combines with J gene TRBJ2-3, with D possibly being TRBD1 (6 bases). The V gene's germline CDR1 is GTSNPN and CDR2 SVGIG (reference sequence). This CDR3 contains 17 residues. CDR3 protein: CAWSVRTGIYSNQPQYF. The sequenced part of the CDR3 DNA is TGTGCCTGGAGTGTACGTACAGGGATCTATAGCAATCAGCCG.

Ten or more counts support this clone. The missing CDR3 end, 3 residues past where the read stops, is filled in from the germline J gene. The chain has TRBV19 and TRBJ1-2, with a weak D call TRBD1 (5 bases). The V and J ends lost 11 bases and 3 bases respectively, with 13 bases between them. There are 12 residues in the CDR3. CDR1 is LNHDA and CDR2 is SQIVND in the germline V gene (reference sequence). The CDR3 here is CASSDIYYGYTF. The sequenced CDR3 bases are TGTGCCTCCTCGGACATTTACTATGGC.

In the case of this clone: The read ends 3 residues early relative to the CDR3; the germline J gene fills the gap. V gene TRBV30 combines with J gene TRBJ2-2, with D unclear. Looked up from germline, CDR1 is GTSNPN and CDR2 is SVGIG (reference sequence). The V and J ends lost 0 bases and 6 bases respectively, with 11 bases between them. The CDR3 totals 14 residues. The CDR3 bases that were read are TGTGCCTGGAGTGTACAATCAGGTCCCGGGGAG. Its protein is CAWSVQSGPGE. The entire CDR3 protein is CAWSVQSGPGELFF.

This clone was counted ten times or more. The read gets to within 3 residues of the CDR3 end, and the germline J gene fills in the rest. The chain has TRBV7-8 and TRBJ2-6; unclear D gene. Germline-derived CDR1 and CDR2 are SGHVS and FQNEAQ. This CDR3 has 13 amino acids. V dropped 5 bases and J dropped 2 bases, with 4 bases sitting between them. Partial CDR3 DNA: TGTGCCAGCAGCCTACCTGGGGCCAACGTC. Its protein product is CASSLPGANV. The entire CDR3 sequence reads CASSLPGANVLTF.

This clone was recorded many times. The CDR3 DNA, read in part, is TGTGCCAGCAGCACCGGGACAGGGGGGGAAGAGACC. It is translated as CASSTGTGGEET. The entire CDR3 is CASSTGTGGEETQYF. This rearrangement joins TRBV5-8 to TRBJ2-5, with 11 bases aligning to TRBD1. The sequence runs out 3 residues before the end of the CDR3; the remainder is reconstructed from the germline J gene. The V gene end was trimmed by 4 bases and the J gene end by 3 bases; junction bases not matched to a gene: 5. This CDR3 spans 15 amino acids. Germline-derived CDR1 and CDR2 are SGHTS and YDEGEE.

A note on this clone: The missing CDR3 end, 3 residues past where the read stops, is filled in from the germline J gene. The chain has TRBV5-6 and TRBJ1-6; 10 bases line up with TRBD1. The CDR3 loop spans 15 amino acids. J was trimmed by 3 bases and V by 8 bases; bases with no gene match: 5. Germline CDR1 SGHDT, CDR2 YYEEEE. The part of the CDR3 DNA that was read is TGTGCCAGTCGACAGGGGGCATTCTATAATTCACCC. Protein: CASRQGAFYNSP. The entire CDR3 sequence reads CASRQGAFYNSPLHF. The full variable domain, in which reference TRBV5-6 and TRBJ1-6 provide the parts outside the CDR3, is DAGVTQSPTHLIKTRGQQVTLRCSPKSGHDTVSWYQQALGQGPQFIFQYYEEEERQRGNFPDRFSGHQFPNYSSELNVNALLLGDSALYLCASRQGAFYNSPLHFGNGTRLTVT.

A remark on this clone: The read finishes 3 residues shy of the CDR3 end, and the germline J gene is used to complete it. The V gene is TRBV19, the J gene TRBJ2-5, with 8 bases aligning to TRBD1. Per the germline V gene, CDR1 is LNHDA and CDR2 is SQIVND (reference sequence). This CDR3 is 14 amino acids long. V was pared by 7 bases and J by 1 base, with 5 bases of the junction left unmatched. CDR3 bases read: TGTGCCAGTAAATCAGGGGGCTTCCAAGAGACC. It encodes CASKSGGFQET. The CDR3 in full is CASKSGGFQETQYF. Full variable domain (rest looked up from reference TRBV19 and TRBJ2-5): DGGITQSPKYLFRKEGQNVTLSCEQNLNHDAMYWYRQDPGQGLRLIYYSQIVNDFQKGDIAEGYSVSREKKESFPLTVTSAQKNPTAFYLCASKSGGFQETQYFGPGTRLLVL.

Notes on this clone: The CDR3 end lies 3 residues beyond the end of the read and is filled in from the germline J gene. This chain links TRBV2 with TRBJ2-3; TRBD2 matches 13 bases. The germline V gene has CDR1 SNHLY and CDR2 FYNNEI. The J segment lost 2 bases and the V segment lost 6 bases, leaving 5 bases of the junction unmatched. This CDR3 has 16 residues. CDR3 DNA (partial): TGTGCCAGCAGGGGGACTAGCGGGGTATTCACAGATACG. Translation gives CASRGTSGVFTDT. In full, the CDR3 reads CASRGTSGVFTDTQYF.

This clone was seen ten or more times. Here the CDR3 reads CSADRGQGTQYF. Incomplete CDR3 DNA: TGCAGCGCCGACAGGGGGCAGGGTACG. The chain carries TRBV29-1 and TRBJ2-3; 10 nucleotides match TRBD1. The CDR3 end is not reached by the read, which stops 3 residues before it; the germline J gene fills it in. J was trimmed by 8 bases and V by 7 bases; bases with no gene match: 6. The CDR3 sequence is 12 residues long. CDR1 and CDR2 from the germline V gene are SQVTM and ANQGSEA.

Ten or more counts support this clone. The read ends 3 residues before the CDR3 terminus; that terminus is restored from the germline J gene. The J gene is TRBJ2-3, the V gene TRBV2, with TRBD2 matching 10 bases. The CDR3 consists of 17 residues. Trimming removed 6 bases from V and 2 bases from J; junction bases left unmatched: 11. The germline V gene has CDR1 SNHLY and CDR2 FYNNEI. Partial CDR3 DNA: TGTGCCAGCAGCCTTATTCCCGGACTAGCGGCCACAGATACG. It is translated as CASSLIPGLAATDT. The full CDR3 is CASSLIPGLAATDTQYF.

This clone was seen repeatedly, ten times or more. The read falls 3 residues short of the CDR3 end, and the missing part is taken from the germline J gene. This rearrangement joins TRBV20-1 to TRBJ2-1; TRBD2 agrees at 11 bases. Unmatched junction bases numbered 3, after V lost 3 bases and J lost 5 bases. This CDR3 is built from 14 residues. The germline V gene has CDR1 DFQATT and CDR2 SNEGSKA (reference sequence). CDR3 bases read: TGCAGTGCTAGTCGGGGACTAGCGGACAATGAG. It codes for CSASRGLADNE. The complete CDR3 protein is CSASRGLADNEQFF.

This clone was picked up many times. The missing CDR3 end, 3 residues past where the read stops, is filled in from the germline J gene. The V and J genes are TRBV19 and TRBJ1-1, with D uncertain. The CDR3 has 14 amino acids. From germline, CDR1 is LNHDA and CDR2 SQIVND (reference sequence). Trimming cost V 4 bases and J 0 bases, with 9 bases left between them. The CDR3 DNA, read in part, is TGTGCCAGTAGTACCTCTAGCATGAACACTGAA. Translating gives CASSTSSMNTE. The CDR3, in full, reads CASSTSSMNTEAFF.

This clone was detected ten times or more. The read halts 3 residues ahead of the CDR3 end, with the missing end drawn from the germline J gene. The chain recombines TRBV19 with TRBJ2-1; tentative D call: TRBD1 (6 bases). Germline V CDR1 and CDR2: LNHDA, SQIVND (reference sequence). V lost 10 bases to trimming and J lost 5 bases, with 15 bases between them. This CDR3 comprises 13 residues. The part of the CDR3 DNA that was read is TGTGCCACCTCTTGGGGGCGAAACAATGAG. It yields the protein CATSWGRNNE. The entire CDR3 sequence reads CATSWGRNNEQFF.

This clone was counted ten times or more. The read stops 3 residues short of the end of the CDR3; the missing end is completed from the germline J gene. The chain carries TRBV10-3 and TRBJ1-4; no clear D. The CDR3 has 14 residues. V was shortened by 1 base and J by 5 bases, with 8 bases between the two germline ends. Germline lookup yields CDR1 ENHRY and CDR2 SYGVKD. CDR3 bases read: TGTGCCATCAGTGAGTGGCAGTTAAATGAAAAA. It specifies CAISEWQLNEK. The whole CDR3 sequence is CAISEWQLNEKLFF.

In this sample, this clone turned up a few times. The CDR3 goes on 3 residues after the read ends, and that part is filled in from the germline J gene. The chain has TRBV7-9 and TRBJ1-1; tentatively, D is TRBD1 (5 bases). CDR3 length: 11 residues. Germline assignment: CDR1 SEHNR and CDR2 FQNEAQ (reference sequence). The chain's CDR3 is CASSLGTEAFF. The part of the CDR3 DNA that was read is TGTGCCAGCAGCTTAGGGACAGAA.

As regards this clone: The read ends 3 residues shy of where the CDR3 ends; the end is completed using the germline J gene. V is TRBV5-1 and J is TRBJ2-7; D tentatively fits TRBD1 or TRBD2 (5 bases each). The CDR3 length is 14 residues. The germline V gene has CDR1 SGHRS and CDR2 YFSETQ. Trimming left V 0 bases short and J 5 bases short, with 12 bases between. Here the CDR3 reads CASSLGGVRDEQYF. The part of the CDR3 DNA that was read is TGCGCCAGCAGCTTGGGAGGGGTTCGGGACGAG. The entire variable domain, with the rest obtained from reference TRBV5-1 and TRBJ2-7, is as follows: KAGVTQTPRYLIKTRGQQVTLSCSPISGHRSVSWYQQTPGQGLQFLFEYFSETQRNKGNFPGRFSGRQFSNSRSEMNVSTLELGDSALYLCASSLGGVRDEQYFGPGTRLTVT.

Of note for this clone: The CDR3 end is not reached by the read, which stops 3 residues before it; the germline J gene fills it in. J is TRBJ2-5 and V is TRBV5-1; 8 positions agree with TRBD1. This CDR3 is built from 14 residues. V shed 3 bases and J 5 bases; nucleotides not matched to a gene: 6. Looked up from germline, CDR1 is SGHRS and CDR2 is YFSETQ. The DNA read from the CDR3 is TGCGCCAGCAGCTATTTGACAGGGGAGGAGACC. This translates into CASSYLTGEET. In full, the CDR3 is CASSYLTGEETQYF.